The rows below give T cell receptor beta chains drawn from one sample of a study of control samples from healthy donors and cancer patients. Sequenced by immunoSEQ multiplex PCR; TCRdb stores in-frame clones only, minus some. Among tens of thousands of clones, around 82% were seen once, and the ten largest hold under 30%. Source material: blood. The receptor set was obtained from a man in his fifties in good health. Both conserved end residues are part of each CDR3. Fields, in order: V gene, D gene, clone size, J gene, CDR3 protein, CDR3 DNA. The D gene is left open where the match is weak. Size values are once, few and many counts, or a class for expanded clones, and some rows have none.

V gene: TRBV24-1
D gene: TRBD2
clone size: NA
J gene: TRBJ2-1
CDR3 protein: CATSGDPGLAGWGNEQFF
CDR3 DNA: TGTGCCACCAGTGGAGATCCGGGACTAGCGGGATGGGGCAATGAGCAGTTCTTC

V gene: TRBV30
D gene: NA
clone size: NA
J gene: TRBJ2-5
CDR3 protein: CAWSVPSGRETQYF
CDR3 DNA: TGTGCCTGGAGTGTCCCTAGTGGCCGAGAGACCCAGTACTTC

V gene: TRBV18
D gene: TRBD1
clone size: NA
J gene: TRBJ2-5
CDR3 protein: CASSVDRGQETQYF
CDR3 DNA: TGTGCCAGCTCGGTTGACAGGGGGCAAGAGACCCAGTACTTC

V gene: TRBV7-9
D gene: TRBD1
clone size: once
J gene: TRBJ2-3
CDR3 protein: CASSFGQGRLTDTQYF
CDR3 DNA: TGTGCCAGCAGCTTCGGACAGGGTCGGCTGACAGATACGCAGTATTTT

V gene: TRBV24-1
D gene: NA
clone size: NA
J gene: TRBJ1-1
CDR3 protein: CATSGGANTEAFF
CDR3 DNA: TGTGCCACCAGTGGTGGGGCGAACACTGAAGCTTTCTTT

V gene: TRBV2
D gene: NA
clone size: few
J gene: TRBJ1-2
CDR3 protein: CARTVLYGYTF
CDR3 DNA: TGTGCCAGGACAGTCCTCTATGGCTACACCTTC

V gene: TRBV7-9
D gene: NA
clone size: NA
J gene: TRBJ1-1
CDR3 protein: CASSSPDMNTEAFF
CDR3 DNA: TGTGCCAGCAGCTCCCCGGATATGAACACTGAAGCTTTCTTT

V gene: TRBV6-5
D gene: NA
clone size: NA
J gene: TRBJ1-2
CDR3 protein: CASFAGATTNYGYTF
CDR3 DNA: TGTGCCAGTTTTGCCGGGGCCACGACTAACTATGGCTACACCTTC

V gene: TRBV11-3
D gene: NA
clone size: NA
J gene: TRBJ2-2
CDR3 protein: CASLIINTGELFF
CDR3 DNA: TGTGCCAGTTTGATAATCAACACCGGGGAGCTGTTTTTT

V gene: TRBV5-1
D gene: NA
clone size: NA
J gene: TRBJ1-2
CDR3 protein: CASSLGQNYGYTF
CDR3 DNA: TGCGCCAGCAGCTTAGGTCAGAACTATGGCTACACCTTC

V gene: TRBV7-7
D gene: TRBD2
clone size: NA
J gene: TRBJ2-1
CDR3 protein: CASSLRTSGGAAGNEQFF
CDR3 DNA: TGTGCCAGCAGCTTACGGACTAGCGGGGGGGCCGCGGGGAATGAGCAGTTCTTC

V gene: TRBV5-6
D gene: NA
clone size: NA
J gene: TRBJ1-1
CDR3 protein: CASSLISGTEAFF
CDR3 DNA: TGTGCCAGCAGCTTGATTTCGGGGACTGAAGCTTTCTTT

V gene: TRBV4-3
D gene: TRBD1
clone size: NA
J gene: TRBJ2-2
CDR3 protein: CASSLGTGYAGELFF
CDR3 DNA: TGCGCCAGCAGCCTCGGGACAGGGTATGCCGGGGAGCTGTTTTTT

V gene: TRBV7-9
D gene: TRBD1
clone size: NA
J gene: TRBJ1-2
CDR3 protein: CASGSGQAYYGYTF
CDR3 DNA: TGTGCCAGCGGGTCGGGACAGGCTTACTATGGCTACACCTTC

V gene: TRBV5-6
D gene: TRBD2
clone size: NA
J gene: TRBJ2-7
CDR3 protein: CASSLGTSIYEQYF
CDR3 DNA: TGTGCCAGCAGCCTCGGGACTAGCATCTACGAGCAGTACTTC

V gene: TRBV28
D gene: TRBD1
clone size: NA
J gene: TRBJ1-2
CDR3 protein: CASRLGTDYGYTF
CDR3 DNA: TGTGCCAGCAGGTTGGGGACAGATTATGGCTACACCTTC

V gene: TRBV29-1
D gene: NA
clone size: NA
J gene: TRBJ1-5
CDR3 protein: CSANREGQPQHF
CDR3 DNA: TGCAGCGCAAACAGGGAAGGTCAGCCCCAGCATTTT

V gene: TRBV2
D gene: NA
clone size: NA
J gene: TRBJ1-6
CDR3 protein: CASSADYNSPLHF
CDR3 DNA: TGTGCCAGCAGTGCCGACTATAATTCACCCCTCCACTTT

V gene: TRBV4-3
D gene: TRBD1
clone size: NA
J gene: TRBJ1-2
CDR3 protein: CASSRSTGGDIYGYTF
CDR3 DNA: TGCGCCAGCAGCCGGTCGACAGGGGGGGACATCTATGGCTACACCTTC

V gene: TRBV14
D gene: NA
clone size: NA
J gene: TRBJ1-2
CDR3 protein: CASSLLSSYGYTF
CDR3 DNA: TGTGCCAGCAGCCTGCTCAGCTCCTATGGCTACACCTTC

V gene: TRBV30
D gene: TRBD1
clone size: once
J gene: TRBJ2-7
CDR3 protein: CAWMGQGSYEQYF
CDR3 DNA: TGTGCCTGGATGGGACAGGGGAGTTACGAGCAGTACTTC

V gene: TRBV27
D gene: TRBD1
clone size: NA
J gene: TRBJ2-2
CDR3 protein: CASSGRDRLTGELFF
CDR3 DNA: TGTGCCAGCAGTGGCCGGGACAGACTCACCGGGGAGCTGTTTTTT

V gene: TRBV4-3
D gene: TRBD2
clone size: medium-sized
J gene: TRBJ2-7
CDR3 protein: CASSLQRGYSYEQYF
CDR3 DNA: TGCGCCAGCAGCCTGCAGCGGGGTTACTCCTACGAGCAGTACTTC

V gene: TRBV7-9
D gene: NA
clone size: once
J gene: TRBJ2-7
CDR3 protein: CASSLGQQPYEQYF
CDR3 DNA: TGTGCCAGCAGCCTGGGACAACAGCCCTACGAGCAGTACTTC

V gene: TRBV6-2/TRBV6-3
D gene: TRBD1
clone size: few
J gene: TRBJ1-5
CDR3 protein: CASSGARQGRQPQHF
CDR3 DNA: TGTGCCAGCAGCGGGGCGAGACAGGGACGTCAGCCCCAGCATTTT

V gene: TRBV6-4
D gene: NA
clone size: few
J gene: TRBJ1-6
CDR3 protein: CASRSSTRGSPLHF
CDR3 DNA: TGTGCCAGCAGATCGTCGACTAGGGGATCACCCCTCCACTTT

V gene: TRBV7-8
D gene: NA
clone size: few
J gene: TRBJ2-5
CDR3 protein: CASSLAGDRTQYF
CDR3 DNA: TGTGCCAGCAGCTTAGCGGGAGATAGGACCCAGTACTTC

V gene: TRBV19
D gene: TRBD1
clone size: NA
J gene: TRBJ1-3
CDR3 protein: CATSTGTGNSGNTIYF
CDR3 DNA: TGTGCCACCTCTACCGGGACAGGGAACTCTGGAAACACCATATATTTT